The next 9 T cell receptor beta chains were all read from a single sample in a study of chemoradiotherapy in HPV16-positive cancers. TCRdb keeps only in-frame clones here, not all; method: immunoSEQ multiplex PCR. The data contain about 3,300 clones, roughly 70% of them seen just once; the ten biggest clones take up less than 15%. This specimen was acquired from a patient who underwent chemoradiotherapy. The receptors derive from a human donor with HPV-associated anogenital cancer.

This clone was observed a few times. The V call is TRBV9, the J call TRBJ2-7; D is ambiguous. CDR1 is SGDLS, CDR2 YYNGEE, per germline. Between the trimmed V and J ends, which lost 2 bases and 7 bases, there was a span of 16 bases. The CDR3 loop spans 14 amino acids. The CDR3 DNA reads TGTGCCAGCAGCGTGGACCTGGGCAGTAATGAGCAGTACTTC. Protein sequence: CASSVDLGSNEQYF.

The V call is TRBV29-1, the J call TRBJ2-3, with 7 bases matching TRBD1. The CDR3 length is 11 residues. After removal of 5 bases from V and 11 bases from J, the junction contained 7 bases not matched to a gene. Germline-derived CDR1 and CDR2 are SQVTM and ANQGSEA. Here the CDR3 DNA reads TGCAGCGTTTCCTTACGGACAGGGCAGTATTTT. Translating gives CSVSLRTGQYF.

The CDR3 spells CASSPDRMNTEAFF. CDR3 nucleotides: TGTGCCAGCAGCCCGGACAGGATGAACACTGAAGCTTTCTTT. The chain uses TRBV7-2 and TRBJ1-1; 7 nucleotides match TRBD1. Germline V CDR1 and CDR2: SGHTA, FQGNSA. The length of the CDR3 is 14 residues. The ends lost 5 bases at V and 0 bases at J; junction bases unmatched: 3.

The chain joins TRBV6-6 to TRBJ2-7; possibly TRBD2 for D (6 bases). The germline gives CDR1 MNHNY, CDR2 SVGAGI (reference sequence). V shed 2 bases and J shed 6 bases, with 8 bases lying between them. This CDR3 is 12 amino acids long. CDR3 sequence: CASSYHGSEQYV. CDR3 sequence (DNA): TGTGCCAGCAGTTACCACGGGAGCGAGCAGTACGTC.

The chain has TRBV2 and TRBJ2-7; D remains unclear. The ends were cut back, 1 base at V and 3 bases at J, with 10 bases in the middle. Germline V CDR1 and CDR2: SNHLY, FYNNEI. The CDR3 covers 14 residues. CDR3 protein: CASSEGTSHYEQYF. CDR3 bases: TGTGCCAGCAGTGAAGGAACTTCCCACTACGAGCAGTACTTC.

The rearrangement links TRBV20-1 to TRBJ2-3; the D gene is possibly TRBD2 (5 bases). The ends were cut back, 0 bases at V and 10 bases at J, with 8 bases in the middle. The CDR3 is made up of 11 amino acids. Germline CDR1 is DFQATT and CDR2 is SNEGSKA (reference sequence). CDR3 residues: CSARDEGPQYF. CDR3 sequence (DNA): TGCAGTGCTAGAGATGAGGGTCCGCAGTATTTT.

V is TRBV28 and J is TRBJ1-1; the match to TRBD1 covers 7 bases. V shed 11 bases, J shed 1 base, and the junction held 16 bases outside the gene matches. The CDR3 is 16 residues long. The germline V gene encodes CDR1 MDHEN and CDR2 SYDVKM. The CDR3 DNA reads as TGTGCCGGAATGCCCGGGACAGCGGGCGAGAACACTGAAGCTTTCTTT. It translates to CAGMPGTAGENTEAFF.

The chain links TRBV14 to TRBJ2-3; D not resolved. This CDR3 has 13 residues. With 3 bases removed from V and 3 bases from J, the gap between germline ends came to 7 bases. The germline V gene has CDR1 SGHDN and CDR2 FVKESK. CDR3: CASSQSGTDTQYF. Here the CDR3 DNA reads TGTGCCAGCAGCCAGAGTGGGACAGATACGCAGTATTTT.

J is TRBJ2-2 and V is TRBV6-5; TRBD2 might be the D (6 bases). CDR3 size: 14 residues. CDR1 is MNHEY and CDR2 is SVGAGI in the germline V gene. Between the trimmed V and J ends, which lost 4 bases and 8 bases, there was a span of 14 bases. CDR3 DNA sequence: TGTGCCAGCAGTTCGGGACTGGACGGAGGGGAGCTGTTTTTT. It yields the protein CASSSGLDGGELFF.